The entry below gives a single T cell receptor beta chain sequence along with its context. Repertoires were generated with immunoSEQ multiplex PCR, while TCRdb's copy carries only in-frame clones and drops some. This sample has roughly 250,000 clones, with 79% found just once. The sample comes from a study of blood T cell repertoires in COVID-19. The junction had 17 bases not matched to a gene; V was cut back by 1 base and J by 2 bases. The V gene's germline CDR1 is LGHNA and CDR2 YNFKEQ. This CDR3 spans 20 amino acids. This sequence originates from a middle-aged woman with active or convalescent COVID-19. This chain uses TRBV4-2 with TRBJ2-3, with TRBD2 matching over 8 bases. Sequenced: peripheral blood. The CDR3 DNA follows: TGTGCCAGCAGCCAAGTGGGGGCGGGGGGAACCCTACCTTCCACAGATACGCAGTATTTT. This translates into CASSQVGAGGTLPSTDTQYF.